This section outlines one T cell receptor (beta chain) sequence together with its context. This clone was recorded a few times. Its antigen is currently not known. No per-base quality is available; no much larger clone lies one base away. This record belongs to a study of CD8+ T cells in alopecia areata listed by TCRdb under 2018. In the study overall: Treated patients were enrolled in an open-label pilot trial of oral tofacitinib at 5 to 10 mg twice daily for moderate-to-severe alopecia areata. In both human patients and the C3H/HeJ mouse model, the study applied high-throughput TCRbeta sequencing to look at T cell clonal expansion in alopecia areata. RNA came from the PAXgene miRNA kit for fixed scalp, the miRNeasy kit for PBMCs, and the RNeasy kit for mouse skin. Patients stayed on tofacitinib for 6 to 18 months and then had 6 months of follow-up off drug so that delayed response and recurrence could be assessed. Biopsies were taken from tofacitinib-treated patients at baseline and again at 4 and 24 weeks into treatment, and several of those patients also had a later scalp biopsy. Scalp clonality was compared among normal scalp (n=4), patchy alopecia areata scalp (n=8), and alopecia totalis/universalis scalp (n=8). immunoSEQ multiplex PCR using 35 Vbeta forward primers and 13 Jbeta reverse primers was used to amplify TCRbeta CDR3 regions. Scalp tissue and sorted CD4+ and CD8+ peripheral blood T cells from patchy and totalis/universalis alopecia areata patients and from healthy controls were covered by human TCRbeta sequencing. Results and caveats for the whole study, not just this receptor: Compared with normal scalp, lesional scalp had higher clonality and more expanded CD8+ clones, particularly in alopecia totalis/universalis, a pattern that suggests antigenic drive. Shared TCR sequences between patients were less evident than in mice, which may be partly attributable to HLA diversity in the patient population. Resident alphabeta T cells in normal human skin are also sequenced, complicating scalp TCR repertoire analysis, unlike mouse skin dominated by gammadelta T cells.

The germline V gene (reference sequence) sets CDR1 to LNHDA and CDR2 to SQIVND. V and J lose 2 bases and 6 bases, and a span of 5 bases separates them. The CDR3 sequence holds 12 residues, the cysteine and phenylalanine included. Of all the DNA, just the CDR3 is kept, 36 bases in frame from base 1. Library preparation used the immunoSEQ multiplex PCR assay. For TCR sequencing, RNA was extracted from every sample and reverse transcribed into cDNA to serve as template. SuperScript III was used for first-strand cDNA synthesis, primed with a 2:1 mix of oligo-dT and random hexamers. A synthetic immune receptor repertoire was used to assess amplification bias, and residual bias was removed computationally. The source study handled its data this way. After raw reads were preprocessed to remove errors, the CDR3 was defined following IMGT conventions as running from the conserved cysteine to phenylalanine. To get clonality, Shannon entropy was normalized by log2 of the number of productive unique TCRs and the result was subtracted from 1. Scalp TCRbeta sequences were cross-referenced with sorted blood CD4 and CD8 repertoires so that the CD4 or CD8 identity of scalp clones could be inferred. The clones in this table, taken by TCRdb from immuneACCESS, are in-frame only. Not every clone is retained; where verified, under half of the shortfall comes from an unresolved V gene, and the cause of the rest is unknown. The V and J calls and clone size come from that table; D and trimming were worked out from the DNA. The table for this sample lists more than 200,000 clones; roughly two thirds of them were counted only once. More than 0.95% of the sample lies in the top ten.

The label giving this sample's time point can be read as: baseline before oral tofacitinib. Lesional scalp punch biopsies and peripheral blood were collected from alopecia areata patients. After PBMCs were isolated by density centrifugation and stained for CD3, CD4 and CD8, a FACSAria was used to sort CD4+ and CD8+ T cells. This specimen was CD4+ T cells sorted from blood, taken at week 0. The receptor was isolated from a human donor with alopecia areata. The V gene is TRBV19 and the J gene is TRBJ2-1; tentative D gene TRBD1, with 5 bases matching. CDR3 protein: CASSIRGNEQFF. The DNA is TGTGCCAGTAGTATAAGGGGCAATGAGCAGTTCTTC.